This passage covers 10 T cell receptor beta chains from one sample sequenced in a study of PD-L1 blockade in urothelial cancer. Method: immunoSEQ multiplex PCR; TCRdb's copy keeps in-frame clones and lacks some. This table holds more than 85,000 clones, around 90% found once. The specimen comprised PBMCs, sampled around atezolizumab (anti-PD-L1) treatment. These receptors originate from a woman older than 75 with urothelial cancer.

The chain uses TRBV27 and TRBJ1-5, with D perhaps matching TRBD1 (5 bases). There are 15 residues in the CDR3. Trimming took 2 bases from V and 5 from J, leaving 13 bases between them. Germline V gives CDR1 MNHEY, CDR2 SMNVEV (reference sequence). The CDR3 DNA sequence: TGTGCCAGCAGTTTAAACGCAGGGCTCTATCAGCCCCAGCATTTT. Its translation is CASSLNAGLYQPQHF.

The chain uses TRBV14 and TRBJ2-2, with 8 bases that match TRBD2. CDR1 is SGHDN, CDR2 FVKESK, per germline. J lost 6 bases, V lost 3 bases, and 0 bases had no gene match. The CDR3 covers 13 residues. The CDR3 DNA follows: TGTGCCAGCAGCCAGGGACTAGCCGGGGAGCTGTTTTTT. This codes for CASSQGLAGELFF.

The chain recombines TRBV7-3 with TRBJ2-1, with D maybe TRBD2 (6 bases). From germline, CDR1 is SGHTA and CDR2 FQGTGA. The CDR3 runs to 14 residues. V shed 4 bases and J shed 7 bases, with 14 bases lying between them. The CDR3 reads CASSSFGRENEQFF. The CDR3 region has the DNA TGTGCCAGCAGCTCCTTCGGTCGGGAGAATGAGCAGTTCTTC. Supplemented by reference TRBV7-3 and TRBJ2-1, the full variable domain reads GAGVSQTPSNKVTEKGKYVELRCDPISGHTALYWYRQSLGQGPEFLIYFQGTGAADDSGLPNDRFFAVRPEGSVSTLKIQRTERGDSAVYLCASSSFGRENEQFFGPGTRLTVL.

V is TRBV6-1 and J is TRBJ2-7; 12 bases are shared with TRBD2. Germline V lookup: CDR1 MNHNS, CDR2 SASEGT. This CDR3 contains 15 residues. J was trimmed by 6 bases and V by 8 bases; bases with no gene match: 11. CDR3 sequence reads: CASASLAGGPGEQYF. In nucleotides, the CDR3 is TGTGCCAGCGCGAGCCTAGCGGGAGGGCCTGGCGAGCAGTACTTC.

This clone showed up just once. The chain employs TRBV7-9 and TRBJ2-7; 13 bases fit TRBD2. J gave up 6 bases and V 5 bases, and 7 bases lay outside the gene matches. CDR3 length: 15 amino acids. Germline-derived CDR1 and CDR2 are SEHNR and FQNEAQ (reference sequence). DNA of the CDR3: TGTGCCAGCAGCCCAGGACTAGCGGGAGTTACCGAGCAGTACTTC. Its translation: CASSPGLAGVTEQYF.

V usage is TRBV10-3 and J usage is TRBJ2-7, with TRBD1 identical over 8 bases. Germline V lookup: CDR1 ENHRY, CDR2 SYGVKD. V shed 10 bases, J shed 3 bases, and the junction held 5 bases outside the gene matches. CDR3 size: 12 residues. In DNA, the CDR3 is TGTGCCAGCCGGGACAGGAACTACGAGCAGTACTTC. As protein: CASRDRNYEQYF.

The rearrangement joins TRBV10-1 to TRBJ1-2, with TRBD1 as a possible D gene (5 bases). Trimming stripped 6 bases from V and 8 bases from J, with 13 bases between. The CDR3 covers 12 residues. Per germline, CDR1 WNHNN and CDR2 SYGVQD (reference sequence). This CDR3 is CASSPGQEGYTF. The CDR3 DNA sequence: TGCGCCAGCAGCCCCGGACAAGAGGGCTACACCTTC.

This rearrangement joins TRBV28 to TRBJ2-7, with a possible D match to TRBD1 (5 bases). V dropped 1 base and J dropped 1 base, with 11 bases sitting between them. CDR1 is MDHEN and CDR2 is SYDVKM in the germline V gene. This CDR3 region has 15 residues. DNA for the CDR3: TGTGCCAGCAGTTTATCTGGGGCCCTATCCTACGAGCAGTACTTC. It is translated as CASSLSGALSYEQYF.

V and J are TRBV5-1 and TRBJ2-2, with D possibly TRBD1 on 6 matching bases. Per germline, CDR1 SGHRS and CDR2 YFSETQ. This CDR3 comprises 15 residues. V lost 0 bases and J lost 7, with 13 bases in between. The CDR3 nucleotides are TGCGCCAGCAGCTTGGGGTCCCAGGGGATCGGGGAGCTGTTTTTT. It is translated as CASSLGSQGIGELFF.

The chain's CDR3 is CASSLGRAKNIQYF. The DNA of the CDR3 is TGTGCCAGCAGTCTCGGGAGAGCCAAAAACATTCAGTACTTC. J is TRBJ2-4 and V is TRBV28; D might be TRBD2 (6 bases). The germline gives CDR1 MDHEN, CDR2 SYDVKM. The CDR3 is 14 amino acids. V lost 5 bases and J 0 bases, leaving 8 bases between the germline ends.